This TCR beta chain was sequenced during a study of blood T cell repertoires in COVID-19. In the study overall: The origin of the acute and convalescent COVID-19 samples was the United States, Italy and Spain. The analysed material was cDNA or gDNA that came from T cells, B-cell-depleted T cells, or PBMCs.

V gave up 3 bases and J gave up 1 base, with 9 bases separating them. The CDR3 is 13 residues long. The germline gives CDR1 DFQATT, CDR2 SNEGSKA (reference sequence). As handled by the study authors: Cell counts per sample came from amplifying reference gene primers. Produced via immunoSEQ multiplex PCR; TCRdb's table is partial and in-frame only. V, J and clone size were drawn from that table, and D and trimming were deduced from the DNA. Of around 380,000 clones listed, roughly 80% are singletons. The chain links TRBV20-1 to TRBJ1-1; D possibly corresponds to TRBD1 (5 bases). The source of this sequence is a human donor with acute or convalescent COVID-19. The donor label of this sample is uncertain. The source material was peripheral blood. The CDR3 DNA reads TGCAGTGCTAGTGCAGACAGGAACACTGAAGCTTTCTTT. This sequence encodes CSASADRNTEAFF.